A single TCR beta chain is shown here with its context. Its antigen is still unknown. The input lacks base qualities; no much larger clone sits a single base away. V and J are truncated by 5 bases and 3 bases respectively, leaving an intervening sequence of 11 bases. The CDR3, from cysteine to phenylalanine, totals 15 residues. The CDR3 DNA has 45 bases and is translated from base 1. CDR1 MDHEN and CDR2 SYDVKM are derived from the germline V gene. At one collaborating source in Seattle, patients were enrolled during active infection and were followed longitudinally through the course of disease. Collaborating institutions collected whole blood in K2EDTA tubes following their own protocols. For TCRbeta analysis, collaborators shipped samples as frozen whole blood, isolated PBMCs, or DNA extracted from either of those sample types. This entry comes from a study of blood T cell repertoires in COVID-19 (dated by TCRdb to 2020 to 2021). About the investigation overall: The collaborator samples originated in the United States, Italy and Spain and spanned the acute and convalescent phases of COVID-19. The material from the prospective study consisted of cDNA or gDNA derived from T cells, B-cell-depleted T cells, or PBMCs. Subjects who had been exposed to COVID-19, were actively infected with it, or had recovered from it provided the deeply sampled blood TCRbeta repertoires that made up the dataset. The repertoires were released in a freely available public database intended as a resource for research on the immune response to SARS-CoV-2. Samples were obtained from the ongoing ImmuneRACE study (first 160 participants) and from 950 to 1,500 subjects provided by 6 global collaborators. Sample metadata almost always included a de-identified subject ID, COVID-19 status, age in years and sex. Where available, HLA class I and class II types were obtained from metadata supplied by the sample provider rather than from assay-based typing.

TCRbeta CDR3 regions were amplified from genomic DNA using the immunoSEQ Assay, a bias-controlled multiplex PCR. The authors' analysis ran thus. The number of nucleated cells in each sample was estimated from the amplification of reference gene primers within the assay. To quantify the absolute abundance of each unique TCRbeta CDR3 rearrangement, sequence reads were collapsed and filtered. For each sample, productive Simpson clonality was calculated as the square root of Simpson's diversity index over productive rearrangements. TCRdb limited this immuneACCESS table to in-frame rearrangements with V and J called. A share of clones is missing; checked studies link under half to unresolved V genes, and the rest is unexplained. The DNA was the basis for D and trimming; V, J and clone size are from that table. The sample has some 270,000 clones on record, about 85% of them singletons. The ten biggest clones cover roughly 0.94% of the sample.

Paper-wide results and their limitations: Clinical and demographic metadata were provided uncurated, with the amount varying by source and participant.

The V and J genes are TRBV28 and TRBJ1-6, with the identity of the D gene unclear. The clonotype was recovered from a human donor with COVID-19, enrolled during active disease. The donor label of this sample is uncertain. Material: peripheral blood. The DNA is TGTGCCAGCAGTCGGGTAACGGACTATAATTCACCCCTCCACTTT. Translated, it gives CASSRVTDYNSPLHF.